This TCR beta chain was sequenced in a study of OX40 agonist ivuxolimab in advanced cancers. Study-level background: Ivuxolimab, which targeted the costimulatory receptor OX40 (CD134), was an agonistic, fully human IgG2 monoclonal antibody. Intravenous ivuxolimab was administered to patients every 2 weeks at six dose levels: 0.01, 0.1, 0.3, 1.5, 3 and 10 mg/kg. Of the 50 to 55 patients in dose escalation, 19 had hepatocellular carcinoma, some 15 had melanoma, 9 had renal cell carcinoma and 9 had head and neck cancer. The dose-escalation cohort was 82.7% male with a mean age of around 62 years, ranging from roughly 23 to 90. Patients were allowed to have had prior anti-PD-1, anti-PD-L1 or anti-CTLA-4 therapy, and approximately 43% of the dose-escalation patients had previously received checkpoint inhibitors. Partial responses occurred in three dose-escalation patients: two with cutaneous melanoma and one with hepatocellular carcinoma. Peripheral TCRbeta sequencing aimed to test whether ivuxolimab altered TCR sequence diversity and caused clonal T-cell expansion. The paper describes the monotherapy dose-escalation part (N = 52 patients) of the phase I trial of ivuxolimab. The investigation overall reported the following: On average, CD8+ T cells showed more expanded clones than CD4+ T cells after ivuxolimab. Low levels of normalized T-cell clonal expansion were also shown by some nonresponding patients. At doses of 0.1 to 3.0 mg/kg, clonal expansion of both CD4+ and CD8+ blood T cells was observed from baseline to week 6. The antigen specificity of the clonally expanded peripheral T cells was not determined. In the 0.1-3.0 mg/kg groups, partial responders had among the lowest normalized peripheral clonal expansion, particularly in CD8+ T cells.

To sequence the TCRbeta CDR3 region, genomic DNA was isolated from the sorted cells. TCRbeta CDR3 regions were sequenced using the immunoSEQ Assay. TCRdb holds this immuneACCESS table with in-frame rearrangements only. Some clones are missing; in checked studies, unresolved V genes explain under half, and the rest has no known cause. The sample yields 61,000 or so clones; approximately 86% were counted once. Clones ranked in the top ten supply roughly 1.1% of the sample. The CDR3 holds 15 amino acids from the cysteine to the phenylalanine. Only the CDR3 DNA is retained, 45 bases long and in frame from the first base. Sequences WSHSY (CDR1) and SAAADI (CDR2) are obtained from the germline V gene. V ends up 0 bases short and J 2 bases short, with an unmatched junction base count of 4. Patients with autoimmune disease history or receiving systemic immunosuppression were excluded from the trial. In every dose cohort, peripheral blood was drawn for TCR sequencing at baseline, cycle 4 day 1, and cycle 7 day 1. The samples were taken from a phase I, first-in-human, multicenter, open-label dose-escalation trial of ivuxolimab. Adults with locally advanced or metastatic head and neck squamous cell, hepatocellular, melanoma or renal cell carcinoma were enrolled in the trial. Before TCR sequencing, CD4+ T cells and CD8+ T cells from peripheral blood were sorted into separate populations.

This clone has a handful of counts. It lacks a known antigen. Per-nucleotide qualities are absent, and no much larger clonotype sits a single base away. The sequencing here drew on CD4+ or CD8+ T cells sorted from blood, taken in a trial of the OX40 agonist ivuxolimab. Recombination joined TRBV10-2 with TRBJ2-7, with 7 central nucleotides matching TRBD2. The clonotype comes from an adult with an advanced solid tumor such as melanoma, head and neck, liver or kidney cancer. For the CDR3, the sequence is CASSESSGTTYEQYF. The nucleotide sequence is given as TGCGCCAGCAGTGAGTCTTCGGGGACTACCTACGAGCAGTACTTC.